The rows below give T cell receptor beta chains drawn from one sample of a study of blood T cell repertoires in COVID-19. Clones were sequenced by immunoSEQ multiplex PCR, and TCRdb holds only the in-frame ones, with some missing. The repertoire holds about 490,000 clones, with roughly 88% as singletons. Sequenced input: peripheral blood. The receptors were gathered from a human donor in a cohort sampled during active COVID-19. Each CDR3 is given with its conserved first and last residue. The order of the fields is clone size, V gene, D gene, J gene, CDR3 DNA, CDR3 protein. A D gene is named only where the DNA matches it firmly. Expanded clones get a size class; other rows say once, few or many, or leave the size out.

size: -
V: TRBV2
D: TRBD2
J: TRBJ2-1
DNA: TGTGCCAGCAGTTACGAGCGGGAATCCTACAATGAGCAGTTCTTC
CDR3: CASSYERESYNEQFF

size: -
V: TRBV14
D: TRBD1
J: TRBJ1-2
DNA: TGTGCCAGCAGCCATTTGACAGGGACGGAAGGCTACACCTTC
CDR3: CASSHLTGTEGYTF

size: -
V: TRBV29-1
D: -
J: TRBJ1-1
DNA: TGCAGCGTTGGAAGAACCAGGGGTAACACTGAAGCTTTCTTT
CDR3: CSVGRTRGNTEAFF

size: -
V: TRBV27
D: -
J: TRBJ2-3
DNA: TGTGCCAGCAGTTTACCCGGCGGAATCACAGATACGCAGTATTTT
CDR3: CASSLPGGITDTQYF

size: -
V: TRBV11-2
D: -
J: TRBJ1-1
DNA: TGTGCCAGCAGCCAAAGAACAGGGAAAGAAAATGAAGCTTTCTTT
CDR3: CASSQRTGKENEAFF

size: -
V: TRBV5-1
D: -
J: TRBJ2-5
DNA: TGCGCCAGCAGACTACGGACCCGGGATGGAAAGACCCAGTACTTC
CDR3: CASRLRTRDGKTQYF

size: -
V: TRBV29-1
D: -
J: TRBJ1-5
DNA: TGCAGCGTTTCCGACGGGGATAGCAATCAGCCCCAGCATTTT
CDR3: CSVSDGDSNQPQHF

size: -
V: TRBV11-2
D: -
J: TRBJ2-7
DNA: TGTGCCAGCAGACTACCGACGTACGGAGTCCCCGAGCAGTACTTC
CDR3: CASRLPTYGVPEQYF

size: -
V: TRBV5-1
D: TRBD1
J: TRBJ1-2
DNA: TGCGCCAGCAGCTTCGGCGACAGGGGTACCCGTGGATATGGCTACACCTTC
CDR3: CASSFGDRGTRGYGYTF

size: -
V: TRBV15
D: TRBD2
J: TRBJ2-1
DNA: TGTGCCACCAGCAGAGATTTGGCGCGGGAGGGCCGTGAGCAGTTCTTC
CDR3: CATSRDLAREGREQFF

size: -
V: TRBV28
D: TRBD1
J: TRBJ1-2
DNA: TGTGCCAGCAGTTTTTGGCACAGGGGGCGAAGCTATGGCTACACCTTC
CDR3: CASSFWHRGRSYGYTF

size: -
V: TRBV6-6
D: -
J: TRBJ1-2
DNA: TGTGCCAGCAGTTACTGGGCAGCCCAGACTAACTATGGCTACACCTTC
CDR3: CASSYWAAQTNYGYTF

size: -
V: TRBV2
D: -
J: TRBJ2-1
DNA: TGTGCCAGCTCCTCAGGGTATCGCAATGAGCAGTTCTTC
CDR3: CASSSGYRNEQFF

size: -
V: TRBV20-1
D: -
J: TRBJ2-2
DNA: TGCAGTGCTAGTAGGGGCGTGGGTCAGGGCTCCGGGGAGCTGTTTTTT
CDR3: CSASRGVGQGSGELFF

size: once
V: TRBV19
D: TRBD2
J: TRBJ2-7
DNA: TGTGCCAGTAGTACTAGCGGGGCCTCCTACGAGCAGTACTTC
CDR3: CASSTSGASYEQYF

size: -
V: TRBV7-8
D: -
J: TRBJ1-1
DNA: TGTGCCAGCAGCTTAGCGAGGCAGGGTAACACTGAAGCTTTCTTT
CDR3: CASSLARQGNTEAFF

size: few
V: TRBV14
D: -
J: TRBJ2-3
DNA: TGTGCCAGCAGTCGGGGGGCGACAGATACGCAGTATTTT
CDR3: CASSRGATDTQYF

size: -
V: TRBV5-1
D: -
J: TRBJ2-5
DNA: TGCGCCAGCAGCTTGTCGGCTAGCCCGCAGACCCAGTACTTC
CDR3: CASSLSASPQTQYF

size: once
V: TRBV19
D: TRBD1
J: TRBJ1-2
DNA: TGTGCCAGTACTCGCGGACAGGGGGTTTCTAACTATGGCTACACCTTC
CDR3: CASTRGQGVSNYGYTF

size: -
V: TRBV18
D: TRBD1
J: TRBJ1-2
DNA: TGTGCCAGCTCACCAGACAGTCCAGGGGGCGGCTATGGCTACACCTTC
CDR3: CASSPDSPGGGYGYTF

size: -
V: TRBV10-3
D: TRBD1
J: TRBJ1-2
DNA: TGTGCCATCAGTGAGTCGTCAGGGGGCAGTGGCTACACCTTC
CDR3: CAISESSGGSGYTF

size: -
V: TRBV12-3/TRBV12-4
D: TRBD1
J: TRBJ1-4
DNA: TGTGCCAGCAGTCACCGGGATCCCAGGGGGCCGCGTTTT
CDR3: CASSHRDPRGPRF

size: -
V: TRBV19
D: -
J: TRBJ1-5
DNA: TGTGCCAGTAGTAAGTCCAGGGAGGGCAATCAGCCCCAGCATTTT
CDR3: CASSKSREGNQPQHF

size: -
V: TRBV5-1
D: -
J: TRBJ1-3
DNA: TGCGCCAGCAGCTTGGATGAGGGTTACTCTGGAAACACCATATATTTT
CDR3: CASSLDEGYSGNTIYF

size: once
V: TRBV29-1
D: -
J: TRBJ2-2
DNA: TGCAGCGTTGCTCCTTTATTCACCGGGGAGCTGTTTTTT
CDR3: CSVAPLFTGELFF

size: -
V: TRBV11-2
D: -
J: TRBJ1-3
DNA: TGTGCCAGCAGCTTTGAAGGGGCTGGAAACACCATATATTTT
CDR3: CASSFEGAGNTIYF

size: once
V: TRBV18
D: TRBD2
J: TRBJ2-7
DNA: TGTGCCAGCTCATCGGGGAGGGGTCCCTACGAGCAGTACTTC
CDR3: CASSSGRGPYEQYF

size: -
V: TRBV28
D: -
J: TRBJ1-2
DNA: TGTGCCAGCAGTTCCCAGTCAGATTTCTATGGCTACACCTTC
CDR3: CASSSQSDFYGYTF

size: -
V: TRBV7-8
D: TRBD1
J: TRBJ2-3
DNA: TGTGCCAGCAGCTTATCCAGGGGGCCGACAGATACGCAGTATTTT
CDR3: CASSLSRGPTDTQYF

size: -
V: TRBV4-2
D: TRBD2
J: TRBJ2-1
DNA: TGTGCCAGCGGAAAAGGGACTAGCGGGAGGGCAGCCTACAATGAGCAGTTCTTC
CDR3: CASGKGTSGRAAYNEQFF

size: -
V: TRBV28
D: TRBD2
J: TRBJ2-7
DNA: TGTGCCAGCAGTTTATCCCCGGGGGGATTAACCTACGAGCAGTACTTC
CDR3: CASSLSPGGLTYEQYF

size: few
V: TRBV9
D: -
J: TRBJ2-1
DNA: TGTGCCAGCAGCGTAGGTACGGTACAGACCTCGGATGAGCAGTTCTTC
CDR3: CASSVGTVQTSDEQFF

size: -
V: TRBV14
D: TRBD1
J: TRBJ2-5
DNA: TGTGCCAGCAGCCCCGGGACAGGGGAGGTATTGGAGACCCAGTACTTC
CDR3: CASSPGTGEVLETQYF

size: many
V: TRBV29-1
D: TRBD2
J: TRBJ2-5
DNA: TGCAGCGTTGAAGTCGCTAGCGGCGGAGAGACCCAGTACTTC
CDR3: CSVEVASGGETQYF

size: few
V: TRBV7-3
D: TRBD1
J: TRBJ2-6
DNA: TGTGCCAGCAGCCCCCAGATCGACAGGGCTGGGGCCAACGTCCTGACTTTC
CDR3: CASSPQIDRAGANVLTF

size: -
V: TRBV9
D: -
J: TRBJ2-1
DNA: TGTGCCAGCAGCGTAGTGGCGGGAAACTCCTACAATGAGCAGTTCTTC
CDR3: CASSVVAGNSYNEQFF

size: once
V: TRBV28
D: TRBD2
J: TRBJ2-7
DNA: TGTGCCAGCAGTTCATCTAGCGGGAACTCCTACGAGCAGTACTTC
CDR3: CASSSSSGNSYEQYF

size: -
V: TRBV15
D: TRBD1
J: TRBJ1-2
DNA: TGTGCCACCAGCAGAGATCTCGGGACAGGTAGTGGCTACACCTTC
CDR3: CATSRDLGTGSGYTF

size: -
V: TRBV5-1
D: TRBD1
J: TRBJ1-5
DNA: TGCGCCAGCAGCTTGCAGCCGGGACAGGGGGTAAATCAGCCCCAGCATTTT
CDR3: CASSLQPGQGVNQPQHF

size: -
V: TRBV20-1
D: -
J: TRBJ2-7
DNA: TGCAGTGCTAGTCCACAGGGCAAAATCTACGAGCAGTACTTC
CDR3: CSASPQGKIYEQYF

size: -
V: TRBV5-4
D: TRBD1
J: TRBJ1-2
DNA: TGTGCCAGCAGCCGGACAGGGAGTAACTATGGCTACACCTTC
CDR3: CASSRTGSNYGYTF

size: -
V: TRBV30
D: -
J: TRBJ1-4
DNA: TGTGCCTGGTCCGGGGGGTCCTTGGAAAAACTGTTTTTT
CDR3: CAWSGGSLEKLFF